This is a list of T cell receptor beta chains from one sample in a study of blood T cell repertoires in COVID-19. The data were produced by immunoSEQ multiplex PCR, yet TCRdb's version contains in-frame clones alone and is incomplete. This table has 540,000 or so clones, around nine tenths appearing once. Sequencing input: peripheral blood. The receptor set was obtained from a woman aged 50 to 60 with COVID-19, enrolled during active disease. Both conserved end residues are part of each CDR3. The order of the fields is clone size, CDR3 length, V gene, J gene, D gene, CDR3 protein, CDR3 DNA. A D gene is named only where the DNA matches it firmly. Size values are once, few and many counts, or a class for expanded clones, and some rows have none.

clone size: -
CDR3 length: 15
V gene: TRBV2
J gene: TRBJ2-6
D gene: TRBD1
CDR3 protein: CASSYTGAGANVLTF
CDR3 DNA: TGTGCCAGCAGTTATACAGGGGCTGGGGCCAACGTCCTGACTTTC

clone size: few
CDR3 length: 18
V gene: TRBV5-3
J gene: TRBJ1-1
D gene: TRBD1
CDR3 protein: CARSYMKGQLVMNTEAFF
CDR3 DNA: TGTGCCAGAAGCTACATGAAGGGACAGCTCGTAATGAACACTGAAGCTTTCTTT

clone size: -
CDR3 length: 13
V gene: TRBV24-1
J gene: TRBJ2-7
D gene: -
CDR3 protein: CATSDYQGGEQYF
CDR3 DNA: TGTGCCACCAGTGATTACCAGGGTGGCGAGCAGTACTTC

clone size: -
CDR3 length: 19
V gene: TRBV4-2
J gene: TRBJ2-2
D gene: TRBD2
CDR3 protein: CASSQDFTSGADHPGELFF
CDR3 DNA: TGTGCCAGCAGCCAAGATTTTACTAGCGGGGCCGATCACCCCGGGGAGCTGTTTTTT

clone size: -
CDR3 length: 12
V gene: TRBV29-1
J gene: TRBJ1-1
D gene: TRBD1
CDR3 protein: CSVARRGTEAFF
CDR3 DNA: TGCAGCGTTGCCCGCAGGGGGACTGAAGCTTTCTTT

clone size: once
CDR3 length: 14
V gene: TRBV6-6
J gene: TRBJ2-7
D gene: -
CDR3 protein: CASKTDGSSYEQYF
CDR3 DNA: TGTGCCAGCAAGACGGACGGGAGCTCCTACGAGCAGTACTTC

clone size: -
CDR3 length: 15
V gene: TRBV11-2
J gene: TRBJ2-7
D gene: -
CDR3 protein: CASSSEGGAFYEQYF
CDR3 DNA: TGTGCCAGCAGCTCCGAGGGGGGGGCTTTCTACGAGCAGTACTTC

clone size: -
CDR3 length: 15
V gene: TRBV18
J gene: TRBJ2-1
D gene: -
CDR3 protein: CASSPVQGYSNEQFF
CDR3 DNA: TGTGCCAGCTCTCCCGTCCAGGGGTACTCCAATGAGCAGTTCTTC

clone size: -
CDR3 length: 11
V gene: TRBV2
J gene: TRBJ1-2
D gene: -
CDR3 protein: CASMRGSGYTF
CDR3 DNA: TGTGCCAGCATGCGCGGATCTGGCTACACCTTC

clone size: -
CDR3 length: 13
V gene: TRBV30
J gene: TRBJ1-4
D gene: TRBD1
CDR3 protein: CALAKGTGEKLFF
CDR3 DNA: TGTGCCTTGGCTAAGGGGACAGGGGAAAAACTGTTTTTT

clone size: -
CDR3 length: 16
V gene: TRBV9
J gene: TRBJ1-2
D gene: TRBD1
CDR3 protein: CASSPHDGQGAGGYTF
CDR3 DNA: TGTGCCAGCAGCCCACACGATGGACAGGGGGCCGGTGGCTACACCTTC

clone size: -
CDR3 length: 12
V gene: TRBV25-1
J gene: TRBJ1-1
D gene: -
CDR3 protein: CASSVGRAEAFF
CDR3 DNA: TGTGCCAGCAGTGTAGGGAGGGCTGAAGCTTTCTTT

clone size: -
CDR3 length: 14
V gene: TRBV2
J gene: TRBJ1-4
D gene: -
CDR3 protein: CASGGGATGEKLFF
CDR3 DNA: TGTGCCAGCGGAGGGGGGGCTACGGGTGAAAAACTGTTTTTT

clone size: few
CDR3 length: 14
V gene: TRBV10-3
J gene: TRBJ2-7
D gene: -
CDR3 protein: CAISEMQGPYEQYF
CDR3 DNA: TGTGCCATCAGTGAGATGCAGGGGCCCTACGAGCAGTACTTC

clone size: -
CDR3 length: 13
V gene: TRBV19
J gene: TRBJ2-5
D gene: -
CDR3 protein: CASSTPPQETQYF
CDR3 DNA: TGTGCCAGTAGTACCCCTCCCCAAGAGACCCAGTACTTC

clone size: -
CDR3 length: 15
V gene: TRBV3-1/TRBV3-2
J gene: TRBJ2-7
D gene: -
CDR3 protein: CASSQGLAETYEQYF
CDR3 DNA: TGTGCCAGCAGCCAAGGATTAGCGGAGACCTACGAGCAGTACTTC

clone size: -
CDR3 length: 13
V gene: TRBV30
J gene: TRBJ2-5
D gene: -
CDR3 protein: CAWKSGGEETQYF
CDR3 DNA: TGTGCCTGGAAAAGCGGTGGGGAGGAGACCCAGTACTTC

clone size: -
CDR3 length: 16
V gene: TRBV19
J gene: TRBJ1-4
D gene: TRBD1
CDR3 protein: CASSRAGGSANEKLFF
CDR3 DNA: TGTGCCAGTAGTAGAGCAGGGGGCAGTGCTAATGAAAAACTGTTTTTT

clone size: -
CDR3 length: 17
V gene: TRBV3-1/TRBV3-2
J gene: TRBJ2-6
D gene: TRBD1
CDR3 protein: CASSQDRGHSGANVLTF
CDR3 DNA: TGTGCCAGCAGCCAAGACAGGGGGCACTCTGGGGCCAACGTCCTGACTTTC

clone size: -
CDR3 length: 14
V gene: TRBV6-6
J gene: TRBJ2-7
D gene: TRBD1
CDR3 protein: CASSFLQGAREQYF
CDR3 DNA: TGTGCCAGCAGCTTTTTACAGGGGGCGCGGGAGCAGTACTTC

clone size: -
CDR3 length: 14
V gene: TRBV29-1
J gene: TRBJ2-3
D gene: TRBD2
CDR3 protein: CSVLLAGGPNTQYF
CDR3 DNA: TGCAGCGTTCTCCTAGCGGGGGGGCCGAATACGCAGTATTTT

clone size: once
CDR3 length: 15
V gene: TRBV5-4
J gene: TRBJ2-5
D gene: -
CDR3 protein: CASSLRLAGEETQYF
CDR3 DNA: TGTGCCAGCAGCCTGAGGTTGGCAGGGGAAGAGACCCAGTACTTC

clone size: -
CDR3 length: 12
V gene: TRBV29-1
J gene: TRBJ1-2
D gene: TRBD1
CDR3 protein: CSVEVAGGGYTF
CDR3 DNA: TGCAGCGTTGAAGTCGCAGGGGGGGGCTACACCTTC

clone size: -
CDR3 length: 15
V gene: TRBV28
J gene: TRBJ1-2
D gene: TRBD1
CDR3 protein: CASSAIQGLNYGYTF
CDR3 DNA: TGTGCCAGCAGTGCCATACAGGGGTTGAACTATGGCTACACCTTC

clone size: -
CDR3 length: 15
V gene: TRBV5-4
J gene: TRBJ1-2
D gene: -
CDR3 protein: CASSLDSGTLGGYTF
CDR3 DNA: TGTGCCAGCAGCTTGGACTCAGGGACTCTGGGTGGCTACACCTTC

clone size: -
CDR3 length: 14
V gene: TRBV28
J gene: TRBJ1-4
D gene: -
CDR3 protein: CASSTQAAAEKLFF
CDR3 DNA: TGTGCCAGCAGTACCCAGGCAGCCGCGGAAAAACTGTTTTTT

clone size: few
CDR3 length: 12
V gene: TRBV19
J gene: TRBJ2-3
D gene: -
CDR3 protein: CASSGALDTQYF
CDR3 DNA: TGTGCCAGTAGTGGGGCCTTAGATACGCAGTATTTT

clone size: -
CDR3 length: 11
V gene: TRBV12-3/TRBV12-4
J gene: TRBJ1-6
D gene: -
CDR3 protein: CASVSRGAVAF
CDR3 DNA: TGTGCCAGCGTTTCGCGCGGGGCCGTCGCTTTT

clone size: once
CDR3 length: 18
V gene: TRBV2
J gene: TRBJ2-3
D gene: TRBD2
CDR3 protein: CASSQISAGGLALDTQYF
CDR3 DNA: TGTGCCAGCAGTCAAATTTCGGCAGGAGGACTAGCGCTAGATACGCAGTATTTT

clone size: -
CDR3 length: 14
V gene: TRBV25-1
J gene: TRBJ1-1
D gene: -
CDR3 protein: CASSEYWAATEAFF
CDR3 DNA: TGTGCCAGCAGTGAATATTGGGCAGCCACTGAAGCTTTCTTT

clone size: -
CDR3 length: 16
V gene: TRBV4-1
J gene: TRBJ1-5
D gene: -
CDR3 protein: CASSQEGVYSNQPQHF
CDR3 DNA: TGCGCCAGCAGCCAAGAAGGGGTGTACAGCAATCAGCCCCAGCATTTT

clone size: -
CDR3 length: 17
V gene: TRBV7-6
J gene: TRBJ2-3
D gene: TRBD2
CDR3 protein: CASSLGGTSASTDTQYF
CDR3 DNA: TGTGCCAGCAGCTTAGGCGGGACTAGCGCGAGCACAGATACGCAGTATTTT

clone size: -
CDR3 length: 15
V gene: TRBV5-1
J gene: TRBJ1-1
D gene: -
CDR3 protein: CASSLDLARGTEAFF
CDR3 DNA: TGCGCCAGCAGCTTGGACTTGGCCAGGGGCACTGAAGCTTTCTTT

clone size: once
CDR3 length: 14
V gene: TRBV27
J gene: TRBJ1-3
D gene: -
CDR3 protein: CASSPRTSGNTIYF
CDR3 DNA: TGTGCCAGCAGTCCCAGGACATCCGGAAACACCATATATTTT

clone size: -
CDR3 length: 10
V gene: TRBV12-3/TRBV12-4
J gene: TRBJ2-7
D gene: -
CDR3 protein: CASSVYEQYF
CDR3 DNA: TGTGCCAGCAGCGTCTACGAGCAGTACTTC

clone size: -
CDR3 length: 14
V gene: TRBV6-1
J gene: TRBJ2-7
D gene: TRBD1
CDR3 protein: CASSEALGTGGEYF
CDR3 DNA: TGTGCCAGCAGTGAAGCGCTTGGGACAGGGGGCGAGTACTTC

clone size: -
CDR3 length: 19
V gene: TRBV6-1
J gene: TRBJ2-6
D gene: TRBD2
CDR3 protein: CASSEAIRQGGVGANVLTF
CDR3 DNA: TGTGCCAGCAGTGAAGCGATCCGGCAGGGAGGGGTCGGGGCCAACGTCCTGACTTTC

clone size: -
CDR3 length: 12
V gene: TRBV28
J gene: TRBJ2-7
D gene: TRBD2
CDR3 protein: CASSWGGYEQYF
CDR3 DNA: TGTGCCAGCAGCTGGGGAGGGTACGAGCAGTACTTC

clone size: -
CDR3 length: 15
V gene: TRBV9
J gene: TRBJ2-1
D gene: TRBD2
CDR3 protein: CASSLSGLAGNEQFF
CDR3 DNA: TGTGCCAGCAGCCTCTCCGGGCTAGCGGGCAATGAGCAGTTCTTC

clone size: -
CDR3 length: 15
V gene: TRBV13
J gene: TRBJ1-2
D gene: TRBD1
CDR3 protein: CASSLGLGQGDGYTF
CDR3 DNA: TGTGCCAGCAGCTTAGGCCTGGGACAGGGTGATGGCTACACCTTC

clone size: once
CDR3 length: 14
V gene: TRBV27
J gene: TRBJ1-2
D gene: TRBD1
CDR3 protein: CASRSLDRSYGYTF
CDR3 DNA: TGTGCCAGCAGGTCCCTGGACAGGAGCTACGGCTACACCTTC

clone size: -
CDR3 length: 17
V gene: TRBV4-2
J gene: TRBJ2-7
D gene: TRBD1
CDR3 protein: CASSQDLVGQGTYEQYF
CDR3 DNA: TGTGCCAGCAGCCAAGATCTAGTGGGACAGGGGACCTACGAGCAGTACTTC

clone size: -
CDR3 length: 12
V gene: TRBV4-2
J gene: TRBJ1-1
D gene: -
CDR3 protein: CASSQETGKAFF
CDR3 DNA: TGTGCCAGCAGCCAAGAGACGGGGAAAGCTTTCTTT

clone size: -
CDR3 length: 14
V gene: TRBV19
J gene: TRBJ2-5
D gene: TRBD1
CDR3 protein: CASSIDNRGETQYF
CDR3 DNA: TGTGCCAGTAGTATAGATAACAGGGGCGAGACCCAGTACTTC

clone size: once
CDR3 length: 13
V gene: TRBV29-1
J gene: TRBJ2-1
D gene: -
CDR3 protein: CSVGLGGNGQQFF
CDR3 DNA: TGCAGCGTGGGGCTCGGAGGGAATGGGCAGCAGTTCTTC

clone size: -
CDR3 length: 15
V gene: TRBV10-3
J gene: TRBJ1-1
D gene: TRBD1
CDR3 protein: CAISEGGTGHTEAFF
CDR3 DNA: TGTGCCATCAGTGAAGGCGGGACAGGGCACACTGAAGCTTTCTTT

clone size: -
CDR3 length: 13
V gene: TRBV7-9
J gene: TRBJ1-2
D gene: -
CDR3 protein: CASSLPGVYGYTF
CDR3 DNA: TGTGCCAGCAGCTTACCGGGTGTCTATGGCTACACCTTC

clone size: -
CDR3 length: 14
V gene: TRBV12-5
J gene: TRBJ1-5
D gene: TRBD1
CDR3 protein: CASGPGGTDQPQHF
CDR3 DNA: TGTGCTAGTGGTCCGGGGGGGACAGATCAGCCCCAGCATTTT

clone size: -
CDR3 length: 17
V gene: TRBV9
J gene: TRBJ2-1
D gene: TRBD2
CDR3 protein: CASSVATSGGHYNEQFF
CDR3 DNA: TGTGCCAGCAGCGTAGCGACTAGCGGGGGCCACTACAATGAGCAGTTCTTC

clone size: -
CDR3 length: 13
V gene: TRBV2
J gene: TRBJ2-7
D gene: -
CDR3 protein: CASRLLKGYEQYF
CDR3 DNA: TGTGCCAGCCGGCTCCTAAAGGGGTACGAGCAGTACTTC

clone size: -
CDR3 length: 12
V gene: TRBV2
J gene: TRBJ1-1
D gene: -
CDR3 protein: CASSEVYTEAFF
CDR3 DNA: TGTGCCAGCAGTGAAGTCTACACTGAAGCTTTCTTT

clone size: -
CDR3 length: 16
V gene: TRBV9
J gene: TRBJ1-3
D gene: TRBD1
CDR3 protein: CASSFDRASSGNTIYF
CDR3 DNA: TGTGCCAGCAGCTTTGACAGGGCGAGCTCTGGAAACACCATATATTTT

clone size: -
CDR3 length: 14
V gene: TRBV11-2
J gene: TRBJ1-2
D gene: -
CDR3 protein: CASSLGQAGYGYTF
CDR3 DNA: TGTGCCAGTAGCTTAGGTCAGGCGGGCTATGGCTACACCTTC

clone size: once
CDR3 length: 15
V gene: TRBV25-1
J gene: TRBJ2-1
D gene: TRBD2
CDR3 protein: CASSILAGGTNEQFF
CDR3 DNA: TGTGCCAGCAGTATCCTAGCGGGGGGGACCAATGAGCAGTTCTTC

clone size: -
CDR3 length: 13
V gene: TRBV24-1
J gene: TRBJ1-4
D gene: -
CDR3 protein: CATKSGLGEKLFF
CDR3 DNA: TGTGCCACCAAATCAGGGCTCGGAGAAAAACTGTTTTTT

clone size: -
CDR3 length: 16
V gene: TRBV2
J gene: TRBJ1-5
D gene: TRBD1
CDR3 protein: CASSGTGLDSNQPQHF
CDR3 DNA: TGTGCCAGCTCCGGGACAGGGTTGGATAGCAATCAGCCCCAGCATTTT

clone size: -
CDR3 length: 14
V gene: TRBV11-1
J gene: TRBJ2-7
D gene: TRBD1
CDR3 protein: CASSLYQGAYEQYF
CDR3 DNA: TGTGCCAGCAGCTTATATCAGGGGGCCTACGAGCAGTACTTC

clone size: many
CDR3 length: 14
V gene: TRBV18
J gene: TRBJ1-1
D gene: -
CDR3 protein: CASSPPGVRAEAFF
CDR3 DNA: TGTGCCAGCTCACCACCAGGAGTCAGGGCTGAAGCTTTCTTT

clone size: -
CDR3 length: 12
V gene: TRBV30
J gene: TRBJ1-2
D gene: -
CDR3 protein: CAWSPRGYGYTF
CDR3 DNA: TGTGCCTGGAGTCCACGCGGCTATGGCTACACCTTC